The 20 T cell receptor beta chains listed next were all sequenced from one sample in a study of radiotherapy plus CTLA-4 blockade in lung cancer. Generated by immunoSEQ multiplex PCR, the TCRdb table keeps only in-frame clones and is missing some. This sample has about 40,000 clones, with approximately 75% found just once. Sequencing was performed on peripheral blood, taken from a patient treated with radiotherapy plus ipilimumab. The receptor source for this set is a human donor with non-small cell lung cancer that progressed on radiotherapy plus ipilimumab.

This rearrangement joins TRBV5-1 to TRBJ2-7, with D possibly TRBD1 on 6 matching bases. The germline CDR1 and CDR2 sequences are SGHRS and YFSETQ. V lost 0 bases and J lost 0, with 19 bases in between. The CDR3 runs to 18 residues. CDR3 DNA sequence: TGCGCCAGCAGCTTGGTAGTCTGGGTGCAGGACAGCTCCTACGAGCAGTACTTC. Translation: CASSLVVWVQDSSYEQYF.

DNA of the CDR3: TGCAGCGTTACGGGACACCACTATGGCTACACCTTC. Translated: CSVTGHHYGYTF. The chain joins TRBV29-1 to TRBJ1-2; tentative D call: TRBD1 (6 bases). Germline lookup yields CDR1 SQVTM and CDR2 ANQGSEA. This CDR3 contains 12 residues. V gave up 5 bases and J gave up 3 bases, with 10 bases separating them.

The rearrangement joins TRBV9 to TRBJ2-1; 14 bases match TRBD2. Germline CDR1 reads SGDLS; CDR2 reads YYNGEE. CDR3 length: 17 amino acids. V was clipped by 4 bases and J by 8 bases; unmatched bases: 11. This CDR3 is CASSSTTSGGAWDEQFF. The DNA for the CDR3 is TGTGCCAGCAGCTCTACGACTAGCGGGGGGGCCTGGGATGAGCAGTTCTTC.

The CDR3 region has the DNA TGTGCCAGCAGCGCAACTAGCAGTCCTAGCACAGATACGCAGTATTTT. Its translation: CASSATSSPSTDTQYF. The genes are TRBV7-3 and TRBJ2-3, with D perhaps TRBD2 (6 bases). CDR3 length equals 16 residues. Trimming took 5 bases from V and 0 from J, leaving 15 bases between them. Germline-derived CDR1 and CDR2 are SGHTA and FQGTGA.

The chain combines TRBV5-5 with TRBJ2-2, with D possibly being TRBD1 (5 bases). Germline CDR1 SGHKS, CDR2 YYEKEE (reference sequence). The V and J ends lost 0 bases and 5 bases respectively, with 11 bases between them. The CDR3 runs to 15 residues. CDR3 nucleotides: TGTGCCAGCAGCTTGGACAGGCTTGTGACCGGGGAGCTGTTTTTT. Amino acids: CASSLDRLVTGELFF.

V and J are TRBV9 and TRBJ2-3; D gene ambiguous. Germline V gives CDR1 SGDLS, CDR2 YYNGEE. The CDR3 spans 12 residues. V was pared by 4 bases and J by 3 bases, with 6 bases between. The CDR3 here is CASSRSTDTQYF. In nucleotides, the CDR3 is TGTGCCAGCAGCCGGAGTACAGATACGCAGTATTTT.

The chain uses TRBV5-6 and TRBJ1-1; the D is unclear. Germline values: CDR1 SGHDT, CDR2 YYEEEE. There are 14 residues in the CDR3. Trimming pared 1 base from V and 0 bases from J, leaving 7 bases between. This chain's CDR3 is CASSLRQLNTEAFF. As DNA, the CDR3 is TGTGCCAGCAGCTTGCGCCAGTTGAACACTGAAGCTTTCTTT. The variable domain in full, with the rest retrieved from reference TRBV5-6 and TRBJ1-1, is DAGVTQSPTHLIKTRGQQVTLRCSPKSGHDTVSWYQQALGQGPQFIFQYYEEEERQRGNFPDRFSGHQFPNYSSELNVNALLLGDSALYLCASSLRQLNTEAFFGQGTRLTVV.

This clone was seen a handful of times. The chain recombines TRBV5-1 with TRBJ2-3; D perhaps matches TRBD1 (6 bases). V lost 0 bases, J lost 6 bases, and 14 bases lay in between. The CDR3 loop spans 15 amino acids. CDR1 SGHRS and CDR2 YFSETQ come from the germline V gene. The CDR3: CASSLDTGSSDTQYF. CDR3 DNA: TGCGCCAGCAGCTTGGATACAGGGAGTTCTGATACGCAGTATTTT.

The chain couples TRBV19 to TRBJ1-1; maybe TRBD1 (5 bases). From germline, CDR1 is LNHDA and CDR2 SQIVND (reference sequence). The CDR3 sequence is 12 residues long. With 6 bases removed from V and 4 bases from J, the gap between germline ends came to 9 bases. CDR3 DNA: TGTGCCAGTAGGCAGGGCACCACTGAAGCTTTCTTT. Its translation: CASRQGTTEAFF.

The chain recombines TRBV19 with TRBJ2-1; no clear D. The CDR3 has 13 residues. V lost 3 bases and J lost 8, with 11 bases in between. CDR1 LNHDA and CDR2 SQIVND come from the germline V gene (reference sequence). Here the CDR3 reads CASSMSYGDEQFF. CDR3 nucleotide sequence: TGTGCCAGTAGTATGAGTTACGGAGATGAGCAGTTCTTC.

The rearrangement uses TRBV2 and TRBJ2-1; 8 positions match TRBD2. The CDR3 totals 15 residues. With 4 bases clipped from V and 4 bases from J, the junction kept 6 bases outside the gene matches. CDR1 is SNHLY and CDR2 is FYNNEI in the germline V gene. This CDR3 reads CASSAEAGGYNEQFF. CDR3 bases: TGTGCCAGCAGTGCCGAGGCGGGGGGTTACAATGAGCAGTTCTTC.

The CDR3 spells CASSLDMTSGNEQFF. DNA of the CDR3: TGTGCCAGCAGCTTAGATATGACTAGCGGCAATGAGCAGTTCTTC. This chain uses TRBV11-2 with TRBJ2-1, with 9 bases that match TRBD2. Trimming removed 0 bases from V and 6 bases from J; junction bases left unmatched: 3. The germline V gene encodes CDR1 SGHAT and CDR2 FQNNGV. The length of the CDR3 is 15 residues.

The V and J genes are TRBV7-2 and TRBJ2-7, with 8 nucleotides matching TRBD2. The V gene end was trimmed by 5 bases and the J gene end by 2 bases; junction bases not matched to a gene: 5. The germline CDR1 and CDR2 sequences are SGHTA and FQGNSA. The length of the CDR3 is 14 residues. The CDR3 reads CASSGPGLAYEQYF. The CDR3 DNA sequence: TGTGCCAGCAGCGGACCGGGACTAGCCTACGAGCAGTACTTC.

The CDR3 DNA is TGTGCCAGCGGGGGGGGAGATGAGGGTAGCAATCAGCCCCAGCATTTT. Its protein is CASGGGDEGSNQPQHF. The rearrangement joins TRBV6-6 to TRBJ1-5; D possibly corresponds to TRBD1 (5 bases). CDR3 size: 16 residues. The germline V gene encodes CDR1 MNHNY and CDR2 SVGAGI (reference sequence). V was clipped by 8 bases and J by 0 bases, with 17 bases between them.

This sequence joins TRBV11-1 and TRBJ2-2, with D possibly matching TRBD2 (5 bases). The V gene's germline CDR1 is SGHAT and CDR2 FQDESV (reference sequence). This CDR3 spans 17 amino acids. V was pared by 9 bases and J by 2 bases, with 22 bases between. The CDR3 nucleotides read TGTGCCAGTTCTAGGAGAGGGTTTGGCAGCAACACCGGGGAGCTGTTTTTT. This codes for CASSRRGFGSNTGELFF.

This CDR3 is CASSDPQGRVNSPLHF. In DNA form, the CDR3 reads TGTGCCAGCAGCGACCCGCAGGGGAGAGTTAATTCACCCCTCCACTTT. This chain connects TRBV9 to TRBJ1-6, with TRBD1 as a possible D gene (6 bases). The V end was cut by 3 bases, the J end by 6 bases, with 16 bases between. The germline V gene encodes CDR1 SGDLS and CDR2 YYNGEE. The CDR3 is 16 residues long.

This clone showed up just a few times. In nucleotides, the CDR3 is TGCGCCAGCAGCTTGGCGGGCGGAGGGAGCCGCTCTGGAAACACCATATATTTT. Protein: CASSLAGGGSRSGNTIYF. The gene calls are TRBV5-1 and TRBJ1-3; no clear D gene. V dropped 0 bases and J dropped 0 bases, with 16 bases sitting between them. CDR1 and CDR2 from the germline V gene are SGHRS and YFSETQ. The CDR3 totals 18 residues.

DNA of the CDR3: TGCAGCGTCGATCCGGGGGGACAGGGGTTTGGCTACACCTTC. It translates to CSVDPGGQGFGYTF. The chain recombines TRBV29-1 with TRBJ1-2, with 10 bases matching TRBD1. CDR3 size: 14 residues. Unmatched junction bases numbered 11, after V lost 6 bases and J lost 7 bases. Germline loops: CDR1 SQVTM, CDR2 ANQGSEA.

V gene TRBV25-1 combines with J gene TRBJ2-1; TRBD2 aligns across 8 bases. Germline V gene data show CDR1 as MGHDK and CDR2 as SYGVNS. This CDR3 spans 17 amino acids. Trimming removed 4 bases from V and 0 bases from J; junction bases left unmatched: 8. Written as DNA, the CDR3 is TGTGCCAGCAGTGGCGGGACTAGGTACTTCTCCTACAATGAGCAGTTCTTC. It is translated as CASSGGTRYFSYNEQFF.

V is TRBV4-2 and J is TRBJ1-1, with D unclear. CDR1 and CDR2 from the germline V gene are LGHNA and YNFKEQ. The CDR3 loop spans 13 amino acids. Trimming shortened V by 2 bases and J by 1 base, and 5 bases separated the two germline ends. The CDR3 coding sequence is TGTGCCAGCAGCCAACACAAGAACACTGAAGCTTTCTTT. Translated: CASSQHKNTEAFF.